Below, 8 T cell receptor beta chains from the same sample are listed, as sequenced in a study of long-term antiretroviral therapy in people with HIV. The assay used was immunoSEQ (version v3.0), run at survey level. Libraries were prepared by immunoSEQ multiplex PCR; TCRdb keeps only in-frame clonotypes and omits some of them. The table has some 18,000 clones, 79% seen once. This specimen was unsorted PBMCs, taken at the start of antiretroviral therapy, before treatment. These receptors were collected from a man younger than 30 with HIV.

For the CDR3, the DNA is TGTGCCAGCAGTTTTTCGGGGGGGACCTGGAATGGCTACACCTTC. Translated: CASSFSGGTWNGYTF. The genes are TRBV27 and TRBJ1-2; D is possibly TRBD1 (5 bases). V was cut by 3 bases and J by 6 bases, with 17 bases left in between. CDR3 length equals 15 residues. Germline lookup yields CDR1 MNHEY and CDR2 SMNVEV (reference sequence).

V gene TRBV6-5 combines with J gene TRBJ2-7; 9 nucleotides line up with TRBD1. CDR3 length equals 14 residues. V gave up 8 bases and J gave up 4 bases; unmatched junction bases: 9. Germline V gene sequence: CDR1 MNHEY, CDR2 SVGAGI. Here the CDR3 DNA reads TGTGCCAGCGGAGCCGGGGGACAGGGTTACGAGCAGTACTTC. Its protein product is CASGAGGQGYEQYF.

The chain carries TRBV29-1 and TRBJ2-1; tentative D call: TRBD2 (6 bases). The CDR3 runs to 12 residues. The V gene's germline CDR1 is SQVTM and CDR2 ANQGSEA. V shed 7 bases and J shed 3 bases, with 10 bases lying between them. CDR3 nucleotides: TGCAGCGGGGGACTTTACTACAATGAGCAGTTCTTC. It yields the protein CSGGLYYNEQFF.

The chain joins TRBV15 to TRBJ1-1; no definite D call. V dropped 1 base and J dropped 5 bases, with 17 bases sitting between them. Germline CDR1 LNHNV, CDR2 YYDKDF (reference sequence). This CDR3 has 16 amino acids. DNA for the CDR3: TGTGCCACCAGCAGAGGGAAGGGAAGTGTGGGAACTGAAGCTTTCTTT. This gives the protein CATSRGKGSVGTEAFF. Looking up the rest from reference TRBV15 and TRBJ1-1 gives the full variable domain: DAMVIQNPRYQVTQFGKPVTLSCSQTLNHNVMYWYQQKSSQAPKLLFHYYDKDFNNEADTPDNFQSRRPNTSFCFLDIRSPGLGDTAMYLCATSRGKGSVGTEAFFGQGTRLTVV.

This clone has a handful of counts. The chain is built from TRBV5-1 and TRBJ1-2, with 9 bases aligning to TRBD1. There are 14 residues in the CDR3. Germline V gene data show CDR1 as SGHRS and CDR2 as YFSETQ. With V trimmed by 4 bases and J by 7 bases, 8 bases remained unmatched. CDR3 nucleotide sequence: TGCGCCAGCAGCCCGGGACAGGGTAGAAGTGGCTACACCTTC. Translated: CASSPGQGRSGYTF.

The chain employs TRBV5-5 and TRBJ2-7, with 8 positions matching TRBD2. Trimming removed 4 bases from V and 3 bases from J; junction bases left unmatched: 6. Germline V gene data show CDR1 as SGHKS and CDR2 as YYEKEE (reference sequence). This CDR3 contains 14 residues. The CDR3 DNA follows: TGTGCCAGCAGCATAGCGGGATGGGGCTACGAGCAGTACTTC. Translated, it gives CASSIAGWGYEQYF. Supplemented by reference TRBV5-5 and TRBJ2-7, the full variable domain reads DAGVTQSPTHLIKTRGQQVTLRCSPISGHKSVSWYQQVLGQGPQFIFQYYEKEERGRGNFPDRFSARQFPNYSSELNVNALLLGDSALYLCASSIAGWGYEQYFGPGTRLTVT.

The CDR3 region is CASSPWYGANVLTF. CDR3 DNA sequence: TGCGCCAGCTCCCCGTGGTATGGGGCCAACGTCCTGACTTTC. The V and J genes are TRBV5-1 and TRBJ2-6, with D unclear. Germline V CDR1 and CDR2: SGHRS, YFSETQ. This CDR3 is 14 amino acids long. The V and J ends lost 7 bases and 3 bases respectively, with 11 bases between them.

V is TRBV19 and J is TRBJ2-1; D gene unclear. V was shortened by 6 bases and J by 6 bases, with 9 bases between the two germline ends. CDR3 length: 12 amino acids. Germline V CDR1 and CDR2: LNHDA, SQIVND (reference sequence). The CDR3 DNA is TGTGCCAGTAGCCTAGGATCCAATGAGCAGTTCTTC. It specifies CASSLGSNEQFF.